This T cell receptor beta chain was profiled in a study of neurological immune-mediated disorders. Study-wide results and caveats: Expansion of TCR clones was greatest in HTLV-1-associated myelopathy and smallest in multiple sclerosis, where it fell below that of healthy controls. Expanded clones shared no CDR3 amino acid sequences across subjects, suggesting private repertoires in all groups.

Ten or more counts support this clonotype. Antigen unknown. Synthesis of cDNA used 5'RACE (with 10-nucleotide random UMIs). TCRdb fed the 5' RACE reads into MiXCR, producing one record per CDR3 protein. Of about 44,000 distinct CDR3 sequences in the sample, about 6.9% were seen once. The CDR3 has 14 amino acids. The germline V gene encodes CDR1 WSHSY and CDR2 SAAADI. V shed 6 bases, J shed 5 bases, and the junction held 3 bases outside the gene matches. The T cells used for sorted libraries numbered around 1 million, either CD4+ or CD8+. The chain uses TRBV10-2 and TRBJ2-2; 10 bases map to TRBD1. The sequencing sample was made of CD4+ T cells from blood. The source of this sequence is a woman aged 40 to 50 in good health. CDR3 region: CASRGQGETGELFF. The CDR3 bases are TGCGCCAGCAGAGGACAGGGGGAGACCGGGGAGCTGTTTTTT.